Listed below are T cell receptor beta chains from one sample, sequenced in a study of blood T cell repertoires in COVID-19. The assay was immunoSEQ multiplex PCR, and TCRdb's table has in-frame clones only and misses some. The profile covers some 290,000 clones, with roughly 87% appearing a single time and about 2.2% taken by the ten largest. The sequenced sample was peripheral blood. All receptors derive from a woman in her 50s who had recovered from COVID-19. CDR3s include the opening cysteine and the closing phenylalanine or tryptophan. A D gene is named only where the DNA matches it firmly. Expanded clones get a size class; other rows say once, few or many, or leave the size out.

TGTGCCAGCAGCCCAAGGGGCGGGACTTCCTACAATGAGCAGTTCTTC	CASSPRGGTSYNEQFF	NA	TRBJ2-1	NA	TRBV7-3
TGTGCCAGCAGTTGGGCCGACAGGGGGCGCGAGCAGTTCTTC	CASSWADRGREQFF	few	TRBJ2-1	TRBD1	TRBV13
TGTGCCAGCCCCTCCGGGACAGGGAACACTGAAGCTTTCTTT	CASPSGTGNTEAFF	NA	TRBJ1-1	TRBD1	TRBV6-6
TGTGCCAGCAGTCCCGGGACAGGGGGCCGCAACTACAATCAGCCCCAGCATTTT	CASSPGTGGRNYNQPQHF	NA	TRBJ1-5	TRBD1	TRBV6-2/TRBV6-3
TGTGCCAGCAGCTACGGACAGCTCCCCGAGCAGTACTTC	CASSYGQLPEQYF	NA	TRBJ2-7	NA	TRBV5-6
TGTGCCAGCAGCTTGCGGGACAGGATCTCTGGGGCCAACGTCCTGACTTTC	CASSLRDRISGANVLTF	NA	TRBJ2-6	TRBD1	TRBV11-2
TGCGCCAGCAGCTTTTCCGGGACAGAGGTTCAGTACTTC	CASSFSGTEVQYF	NA	TRBJ2-7	TRBD1	TRBV5-1
TGTGCCTGGAACATTGACTACTACAATGAGCAGTTCTTC	CAWNIDYYNEQFF	NA	TRBJ2-1	NA	TRBV30
TGTGCCAGCAGCCCACATACAGGGATTGACTATGGCTACACCTTC	CASSPHTGIDYGYTF	once	TRBJ1-2	NA	TRBV7-2
TGTGCCAGCAGCGTAGTAGGCACTAGCGGATCCTACAATGAGCAGTTCTTC	CASSVVGTSGSYNEQFF	NA	TRBJ2-1	TRBD2	TRBV9
TGTGCCAGCAGCTTAGCGCGGCCAGAAAATTCACCCCTCCACTTT	CASSLARPENSPLHF	NA	TRBJ1-6	NA	TRBV7-2
TGTGCCAGCAGCCTTGACAGAGACTACGAGCAGTACTTC	CASSLDRDYEQYF	NA	TRBJ2-7	NA	TRBV4-2
TGTGCCAGCAGTGCCCCTGGGCAATCTGGGGCCAACGTCCTGACTTTC	CASSAPGQSGANVLTF	NA	TRBJ2-6	NA	TRBV28
TGTGCCAGCAGCTTAGCTCCCAGCGGGGGGCTGGAGACCCAGTACTTC	CASSLAPSGGLETQYF	NA	TRBJ2-5	TRBD2	TRBV7-2
TGTGCCAGCAGCTTGGGACAGGGAACTCAGCCCCAGCATTTT	CASSLGQGTQPQHF	once	TRBJ1-5	TRBD1	TRBV5-6
TGTGCCAGCAGCCCCGGCTTAGCGGGAGCAGATGAGCAGTTCTTC	CASSPGLAGADEQFF	NA	TRBJ2-1	TRBD2	TRBV3-1/TRBV3-2
TGTGCCATCAGTGAGGCGGGACGAGAGACCCAGTACTTC	CAISEAGRETQYF	NA	TRBJ2-5	NA	TRBV10-3
TGTGCCAGCCACAACTCGGGAGGCAGGACCGGGGAGCTGTTTTTT	CASHNSGGRTGELFF	NA	TRBJ2-2	TRBD2	TRBV11-2
TGTGCCAGCAGCTTAGTTTGGGCCCTTAGCGGGGGGGACCAAGAGACCCAGTACTTC	CASSLVWALSGGDQETQYF	few	TRBJ2-5	TRBD2	TRBV7-8
TGTGCCAGCAGCTTAGAAACTAGTAAAGGGCGCTCCGAGCAGTACTTC	CASSLETSKGRSEQYF	NA	TRBJ2-7	NA	TRBV7-2